The sequence of this T cell receptor (beta chain) was determined in a study of T cells in Graves' hyperthyroidism and ophthalmopathy. On the study more broadly: At initial diagnosis, before any treatment had begun, peripheral blood was obtained.

This clonotype was seen repeatedly, ten times or more. Its antigen remains unknown. Trimming took 5 bases from V and 7 from J; bases not matched to a gene: 16. The CDR3 extends over 17 amino acids. Using 10 ml of fresh peripheral blood, PBMCs were prepared. Study-level points and caveats: Ophthalmopathy was told apart from stable hyperthyroidism by a 13 V-J model. Most clonotypes that expanded in the thyroid above 0.001 also showed up in blood.

Amplified regions were TCR beta CDR3 sequences from RNA transcripts. TCR CDR3 regions were first amplified by RT-PCR with HTBI primers. A single record per CDR3 protein comes from TCRdb applying MiXCR to the multiplex PCR reads. Of hundreds of thousands of distinct CDR3 sequences listed, approximately 15% are singletons. This receptor was identified in a woman under 30 with Graves' hyperthyroidism. Sequenced material: blood. The chain is built from TRBV12-3 or TRBV12-4 and TRBJ2-4, with 8 bases that match TRBD2. The CDR3 here is CASSVSGGAMGRNIQYF. The CDR3 coding sequence is TGTGCCAGCAGTGTAAGCGGGGGCGCCATGGGGCGGAACATTCAGTACTTC.